A selection of T cell receptor beta chains follows, all from one sample in a study of T cells in Graves' hyperthyroidism and ophthalmopathy. One entry per CDR3 protein results from TCRdb running MiXCR on the multiplex PCR reads. The sample consists of under 650,000 distinct CDR3 sequences, around 16% of them appearing once. Sequenced: blood. Source of these receptors: a woman in her twenties or thirties with Graves' hyperthyroidism. CDR3s include the opening cysteine and the closing phenylalanine or tryptophan. The order of the fields is clone size, D gene, V gene, J gene, CDR3 DNA, CDR3 protein. D genes are given only for firm matches. Only part of the rows carry a size: once, few, many, or a class if the clone is expanded.

>.|.|TRBV7-9|TRBJ2-3
TGTGCCAGCGACCCCGAGAACACAGATACGCAGTATTTT
CASDPENTDTQYF
>many|.|TRBV12-3/TRBV12-4|TRBJ1-5
TGTGCCAGCACCCCGGGACATAGCAATCAGCCCCAGCATTTT
CASTPGHSNQPQHF
>.|TRBD2|TRBV24-1|TRBJ2-1
TGTGCCACCAGTGATCTAATAGCGGGAGGATCCTGGGAGCAGTTCTTC
CATSDLIAGGSWEQFF
>few|TRBD1|TRBV9|TRBJ1-1
TGTGCCAGCAGCGTCGGACAGGAGTCCACTGAAGCTTTCTTT
CASSVGQESTEAFF
>few|.|TRBV30|TRBJ2-1
TGTGCCTGGAGTGTTAATGAGCAGTTCTTC
CAWSVNEQFF
>many|.|TRBV12-3/TRBV12-4|TRBJ2-1
TGTGCTGGGTCGTCAGGCAATGAGCAGTTCTTC
CAGSSGNEQFF
>many|.|TRBV20-1|TRBJ2-1
TGCAGTGCTAATTTACTAGTTCTCTCCTACAATGAGCAGTTCTTC
CSANLLVLSYNEQFF
>few|TRBD2|TRBV28|TRBJ2-2
TGTGCCAGCAGTTGGGAGGGAGGGACCGGGGAGCTGTTTTTT
CASSWEGGTGELFF
>many|.|TRBV27|TRBJ2-1
TGTGCCAGCAGTTTGGGGCGGGACAACAATGAGCAGTTCTTC
CASSLGRDNNEQFF
>.|.|TRBV20-1|TRBJ2-2
TGCAGTGCCAGGCGATTTCGCACCGGGGAGCTGTTTTTT
CSARRFRTGELFF
>many|TRBD1|TRBV12-3/TRBV12-4|TRBJ1-5
TGTGCCAGCAGTTCTCTTCACAGGGGCTTGAATAGCAATCAGCCCCAGCATTTT
CASSSLHRGLNSNQPQHF
>.|.|TRBV5-1|TRBJ2-5
TGCGCCAGCAGCCCGTTTGGGTCAGAAGAGACCCAGTACTTC
CASSPFGSEETQYF
>many|.|TRBV7-9|TRBJ2-6
TGTGCCAGCAGTCCTCCGGGGGCTGGGGCCAACGTCCTGACTTTC
CASSPPGAGANVLTF
>.|.|TRBV19|TRBJ1-5
TGTGCCAGTAGGTCACGGGGTAGCAATCAGCCCCAGCATTTT
CASRSRGSNQPQHF
>many|.|TRBV28|TRBJ2-7
TGTGCCAGCAGTTTCCTGGACGAGCAGTACTTC
CASSFLDEQYF
>few|TRBD1|TRBV27|TRBJ2-5
TGTGCCAGCAGTAAGACAGGGGGCTTGGAGACCCAGTACTTC
CASSKTGGLETQYF
>.|TRBD2|TRBV9|TRBJ2-1
TGTGCCAGCAGCGTAGTCGGGGGGAGTGAAGATGAGCAGTTCTTC
CASSVVGGSEDEQFF
>few|.|TRBV7-3|TRBJ2-1
TGTGCCAGCAGCTCCCAAGACTGGAATGAGCAGTTCTTC
CASSSQDWNEQFF
>few|TRBD1|TRBV7-9|TRBJ2-5
TGTGCCAGCAGCACCCCTGGACAGGGTGGAGAGACCCAGTACTTC
CASSTPGQGGETQYF
>.|.|TRBV27|TRBJ1-4
TGTGCCAGCAGTACCGACAGTCGTGGAAAACTGTTTTTT
CASSTDSRGKLFF
>many|TRBD2|TRBV12-3/TRBV12-4|TRBJ2-5
TGTGCCAGCAGTTCGGGAGGATATACCCAGTACTTC
CASSSGGYTQYF
>many|.|TRBV11-2|TRBJ2-7
TGTGCCAGCAGCCGCGGGACCGTCTACGAGCAGTACTTC
CASSRGTVYEQYF
>few|TRBD1|TRBV6-2/TRBV6-3|TRBJ1-2
TGTGCCAGCAGTCCAACTCTTTCAGGACAGGGGACCTATGGCTACACCTTC
CASSPTLSGQGTYGYTF
>.|TRBD1|TRBV5-1|TRBJ2-7
TGCGCCAGCAGCCGACAGGGGGTCTACGAGCAGTACTTC
CASSRQGVYEQYF
>once|.|TRBV13|TRBJ2-1
TGTGCCAGCAGCGTAGAAGGCGGACCAAATGACATGTTCTTC
CASSVEGGPNDMFF
>.|TRBD1|TRBV7-6|TRBJ1-5
TGTGCCAGCAGCTTCGGACAGGGGATGGAGCAGCCCCAGCATTTT
CASSFGQGMEQPQHF
>few|.|TRBV29-1|TRBJ2-2
TGCAGCGTTGAATCCGGAGCCGGGGAGCTGTTTTTT
CSVESGAGELFF
>few|TRBD1|TRBV6-1|TRBJ1-4
TGTGCCAGCAGCCGGAGAGGGGGCTCGACTAATGAAAAACTGTTTTTT
CASSRRGGSTNEKLFF
>many|TRBD2|TRBV20-1|TRBJ2-7
TGCAGTGCTAGAGATCCCGCTAGCGGGAGGGCGAGGCAGTACTTC
CSARDPASGRARQYF
>.|TRBD2|TRBV19|TRBJ2-1
TGTGCCAGTAGCCGTCGGACGGGAGGGTCCAATGAGCAGTTCTTC
CASSRRTGGSNEQFF
>few|TRBD2|TRBV7-3|TRBJ2-5
TGTGCCAGCAGCTTACTCAGCGGGAGGGGCGAGACCCAGTACTTC
CASSLLSGRGETQYF
>few|TRBD1|TRBV19|TRBJ2-2
TGTGCCAGTAGTACGACAGGGGGAGGCACCGGGGAGCTGTTTTTT
CASSTTGGGTGELFF
>.|TRBD1|TRBV7-3|TRBJ2-7
TGTGCCAGCAGCAACACAGGGGGCGGTGGAAAGCAGTACTTC
CASSNTGGGGKQYF
>.|TRBD2|TRBV30|TRBJ2-1
TGTGCCTGGAGTGTAAACCCCGGACTAGCGGGAGTACTTAATGAGCAGTTCTTC
CAWSVNPGLAGVLNEQFF
>.|.|TRBV7-8|TRBJ1-2
TGTGCCAGCAGCTTAGCGGCAGGGGTGGGCTACACCTTC
CASSLAAGVGYTF
>many|.|TRBV18|TRBJ1-1
TGTGCCAGCTCTCCTGGCTGGGGAAACACTGAAGCTTTCTTT
CASSPGWGNTEAFF
>few|.|TRBV29-1|TRBJ2-7
TGCAGCGTTGCATGGACGGCCTACGAGCAGTACTTC
CSVAWTAYEQYF
>many|TRBD2|TRBV20-1|TRBJ2-3
TGCAGTGCTATCCGGAGCGGGAGGACAGATACGCAGTATTTT
CSAIRSGRTDTQYF
>many|.|TRBV11-2|TRBJ1-6
TGTGCCAGCAGCGGCGGGGGGGCCCTACCTTATAATTCACCCCTCCACTTT
CASSGGGALPYNSPLHF
>.|.|TRBV10-3|TRBJ1-5
TGTGCCATCAGTGCGTCCGATCAGCCCCAGCATTTT
CAISASDQPQHF
>many|TRBD1|TRBV3-1|TRBJ2-3
TGTGCCAGCAGCCCCAGACAGGGGGCCGCAGATACGCAGTATTTT
CASSPRQGAADTQYF
>once|.|TRBV6-2/TRBV6-3|TRBJ1-2
TGTGCCAGCAGTTCCCCTGACGGGCGTCACTATGGCTACACCTTC
CASSSPDGRHYGYTF
>many|.|TRBV9|TRBJ1-1
TGTGCCAGCGGAGGTACAGTACAGCACACTGAAGCTTTCTTT
CASGGTVQHTEAFF
>many|.|TRBV28|TRBJ2-1
TGTGCCAGCAGCCGAAACAGGATTACTAATGAGCAGTTCTTC
CASSRNRITNEQFF
>many|.|TRBV27|TRBJ2-4
TGTGCCAGCAGTTTTTTCAGTGGAGGGGGCGGCGCCAAAAACATTCAGTACTTC
CASSFFSGGGGAKNIQYF
>few|.|TRBV5-4|TRBJ2-1
TGCGCCAGCAGTGTTAACTACAATGAGCAGTTCTTC
CASSVNYNEQFF
>many|.|TRBV3-1|TRBJ2-1
TGTGCCAGCAGCCAAGACCCTACCTCCTACAATGAGCAGTTCTTC
CASSQDPTSYNEQFF
>many|.|TRBV28|TRBJ2-1
TGTGCCAGCAGAGGGACGACGACTAATGAGCAGTTCTTC
CASRGTTTNEQFF
>.|.|TRBV5-5|TRBJ1-2
TGTGCCAGCAGCTTACTACCCCTCGGGTTTTACTATGGCTACACCTTC
CASSLLPLGFYYGYTF
>many|.|TRBV12-3/TRBV12-4|TRBJ2-1
TGTGCCAGCAGTTATACTAGATCGTCTGGTGAGCAGTTCTTC
CASSYTRSSGEQFF
>.|.|TRBV18|TRBJ2-7
TGTGCCAGCTCAGTAAACAGGCTTCAGCCCTACGAGCAGTACTTC
CASSVNRLQPYEQYF